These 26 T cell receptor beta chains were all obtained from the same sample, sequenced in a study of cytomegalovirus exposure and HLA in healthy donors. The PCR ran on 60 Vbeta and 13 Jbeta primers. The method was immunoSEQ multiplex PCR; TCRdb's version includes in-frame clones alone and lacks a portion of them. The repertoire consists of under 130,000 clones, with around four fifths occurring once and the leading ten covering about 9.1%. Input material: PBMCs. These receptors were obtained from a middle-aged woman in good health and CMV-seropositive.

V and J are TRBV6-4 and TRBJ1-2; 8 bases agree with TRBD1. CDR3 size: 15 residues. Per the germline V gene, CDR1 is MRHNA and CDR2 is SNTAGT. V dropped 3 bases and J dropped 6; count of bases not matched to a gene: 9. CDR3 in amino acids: CASSESRGHMDGYTF. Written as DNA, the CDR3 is TGTGCCAGCAGTGAATCCAGGGGGCATATGGATGGCTACACCTTC.

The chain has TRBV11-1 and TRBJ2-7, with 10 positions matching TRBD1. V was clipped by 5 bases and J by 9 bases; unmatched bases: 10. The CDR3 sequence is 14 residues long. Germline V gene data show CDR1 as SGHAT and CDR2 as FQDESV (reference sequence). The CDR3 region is CASSNRDRGERQYF. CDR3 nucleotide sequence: TGTGCCAGCAGCAACCGGGACAGGGGTGAACGGCAGTACTTC.

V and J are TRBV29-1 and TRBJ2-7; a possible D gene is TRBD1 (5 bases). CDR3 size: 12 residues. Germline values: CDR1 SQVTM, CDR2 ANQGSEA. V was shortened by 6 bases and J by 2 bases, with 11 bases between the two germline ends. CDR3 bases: TGCAGCGTATCACAGGCGACCTACGAGCAGTACTTC. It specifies CSVSQATYEQYF.

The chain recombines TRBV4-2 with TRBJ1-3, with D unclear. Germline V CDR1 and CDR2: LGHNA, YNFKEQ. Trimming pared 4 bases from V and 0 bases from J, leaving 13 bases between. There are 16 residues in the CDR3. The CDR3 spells CASSPHLAGSGNTIYF. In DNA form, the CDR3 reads TGTGCCAGCAGCCCCCATCTTGCGGGCTCTGGAAACACCATATATTTT.

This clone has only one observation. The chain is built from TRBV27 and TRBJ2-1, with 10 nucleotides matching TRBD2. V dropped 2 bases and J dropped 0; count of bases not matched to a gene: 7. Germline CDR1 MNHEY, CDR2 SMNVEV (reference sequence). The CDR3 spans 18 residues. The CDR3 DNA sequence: TGTGCCAGCAGTTTACGACTAGCGGGTTTGAGCTCCTACAATGAGCAGTTCTTC. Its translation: CASSLRLAGLSSYNEQFF.

Here the CDR3 DNA reads TGTGCCAGCAGCTCTGAACAGGTGGTGCGATACGAGCAGTACTTC. Amino acids: CASSSEQVVRYEQYF. This chain uses TRBV28 with TRBJ2-7; the D gene is possibly TRBD1 (5 bases). With 6 bases removed from V and 4 bases from J, the gap between germline ends came to 19 bases. The CDR3 totals 15 residues. Germline V gene sequence: CDR1 MDHEN, CDR2 SYDVKM.

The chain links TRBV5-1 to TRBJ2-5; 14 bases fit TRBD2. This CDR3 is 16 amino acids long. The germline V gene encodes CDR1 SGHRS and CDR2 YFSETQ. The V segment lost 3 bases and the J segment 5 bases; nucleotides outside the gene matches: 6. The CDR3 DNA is TGCGCCAGCAGCTGGGGACTAGCGGGAGTGGATGAGACCCAGTACTTC. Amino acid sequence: CASSWGLAGVDETQYF.

The CDR3 loop is CASRLTSGYYEQYF. The CDR3 DNA is TGTGCCAGCAGACTGACTAGCGGGTACTACGAGCAGTACTTC. The chain links TRBV28 to TRBJ2-7, with TRBD2 matching 10 bases. Unmatched junction bases numbered 5, after V lost 6 bases and J lost 3 bases. Germline V gene sequence: CDR1 MDHEN, CDR2 SYDVKM. The CDR3 runs to 14 residues.

The CDR3 DNA reads as TGTGCCAGCAGCTTCCTAGCGCGCAACAATGAGCAGTTCTTC. This gives the protein CASSFLARNNEQFF. The chain joins TRBV5-8 to TRBJ2-1; D possibly corresponds to TRBD2 (6 bases). Germline CDR1 is SGHTS and CDR2 is YDEGEE. V lost 2 bases, J lost 5 bases, and 11 bases lay in between. The CDR3 runs 14 residues.

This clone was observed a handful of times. The CDR3 coding sequence is TGTGCCAGCAGTACCCGACAGGGGGCCGCGGAGACCCAGTACTTC. Encoded protein: CASSTRQGAAETQYF. This rearrangement joins TRBV2 to TRBJ2-5, with 10 bases identical to TRBD1. Germline CDR1 reads SNHLY; CDR2 reads FYNNEI. The length of the CDR3 is 15 residues. V lost 5 bases, J lost 5 bases, and 8 bases stayed unmatched.

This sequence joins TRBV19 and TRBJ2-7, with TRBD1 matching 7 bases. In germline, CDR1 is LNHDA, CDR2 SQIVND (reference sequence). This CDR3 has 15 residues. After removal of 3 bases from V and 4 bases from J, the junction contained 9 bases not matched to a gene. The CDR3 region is CASSIRGGQSYEQYF. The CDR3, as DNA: TGTGCCAGTAGTATCCGTGGGGGACAGAGTTACGAGCAGTACTTC.

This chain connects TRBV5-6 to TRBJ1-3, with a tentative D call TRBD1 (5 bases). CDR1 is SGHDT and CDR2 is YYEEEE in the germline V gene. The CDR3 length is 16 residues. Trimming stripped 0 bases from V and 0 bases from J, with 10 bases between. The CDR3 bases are TGTGCCAGCAGCTTGGCCCGGGGGAGCTCTGGAAACACCATATATTTT. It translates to CASSLARGSSGNTIYF.

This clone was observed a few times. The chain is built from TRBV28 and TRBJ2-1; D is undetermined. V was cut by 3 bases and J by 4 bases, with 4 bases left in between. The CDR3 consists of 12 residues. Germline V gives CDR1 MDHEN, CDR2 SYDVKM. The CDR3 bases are TGTGCCAGCAGTTTCGAGTACAATGAGCAGTTCTTC. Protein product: CASSFEYNEQFF.

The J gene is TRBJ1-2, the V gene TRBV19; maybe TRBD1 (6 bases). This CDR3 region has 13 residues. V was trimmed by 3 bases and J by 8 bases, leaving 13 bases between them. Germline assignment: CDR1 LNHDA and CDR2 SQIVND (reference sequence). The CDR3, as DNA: TGTGCCAGTAGTATGCATTCAGGGGTAGGCTACACCTTC. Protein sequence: CASSMHSGVGYTF.

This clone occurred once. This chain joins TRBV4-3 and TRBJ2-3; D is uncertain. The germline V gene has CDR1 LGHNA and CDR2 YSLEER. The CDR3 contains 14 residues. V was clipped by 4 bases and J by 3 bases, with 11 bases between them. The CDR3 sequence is CASSPYTGTDTQYF. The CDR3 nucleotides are TGCGCCAGCAGCCCTTACACCGGGACAGATACGCAGTATTTT.

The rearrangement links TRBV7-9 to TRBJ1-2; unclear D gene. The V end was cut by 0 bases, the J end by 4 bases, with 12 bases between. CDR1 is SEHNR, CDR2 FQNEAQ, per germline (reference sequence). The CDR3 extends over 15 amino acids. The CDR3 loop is CASSLAQRESYGYTF. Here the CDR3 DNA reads TGTGCCAGCAGCTTAGCGCAGAGGGAGAGCTATGGCTACACCTTC.

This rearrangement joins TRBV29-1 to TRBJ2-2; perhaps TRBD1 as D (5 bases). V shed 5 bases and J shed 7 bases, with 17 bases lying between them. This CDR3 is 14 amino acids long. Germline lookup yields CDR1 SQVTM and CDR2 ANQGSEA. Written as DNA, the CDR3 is TGCAGCGTTTACCCCAGGGAAAAGCACGGGGAGCTGTTTTTT. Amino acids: CSVYPREKHGELFF.

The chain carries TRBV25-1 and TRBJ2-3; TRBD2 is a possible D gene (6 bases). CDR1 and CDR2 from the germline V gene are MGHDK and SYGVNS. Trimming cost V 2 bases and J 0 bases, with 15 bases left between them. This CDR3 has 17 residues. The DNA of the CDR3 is TGTGCCAGCAGTGAACCCCTCGGGGGACCTAGCACAGATACGCAGTATTTT. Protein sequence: CASSEPLGGPSTDTQYF. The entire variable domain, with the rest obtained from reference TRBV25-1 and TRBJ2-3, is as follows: EADIYQTPRYLVIGTGKKITLECSQTMGHDKMYWYQQDPGMELHLIHYSYGVNSTEKGDLSSESTVSRIRTEHFPLTLESARPSHTSQYLCASSEPLGGPSTDTQYFGPGTRLTVL.

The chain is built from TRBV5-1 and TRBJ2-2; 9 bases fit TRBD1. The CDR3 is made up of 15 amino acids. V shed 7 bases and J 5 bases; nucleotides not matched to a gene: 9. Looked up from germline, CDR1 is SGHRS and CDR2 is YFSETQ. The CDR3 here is CASQSGQGLTGELFF. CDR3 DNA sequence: TGCGCCAGCCAATCCGGACAGGGGTTGACCGGGGAGCTGTTTTTT.

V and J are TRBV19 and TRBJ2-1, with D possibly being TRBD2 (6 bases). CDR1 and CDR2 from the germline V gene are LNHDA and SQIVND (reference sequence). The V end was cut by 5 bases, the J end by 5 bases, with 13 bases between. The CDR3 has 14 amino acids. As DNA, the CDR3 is TGTGCCAGTAGTCTACTAGCATCGAACAATGAGCAGTTCTTC. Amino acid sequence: CASSLLASNNEQFF.

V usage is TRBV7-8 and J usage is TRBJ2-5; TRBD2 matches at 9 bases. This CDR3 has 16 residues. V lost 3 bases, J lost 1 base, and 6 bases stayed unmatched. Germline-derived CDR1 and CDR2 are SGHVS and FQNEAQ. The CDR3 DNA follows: TGTGCCAGCAGCTTTCCCCGACTAGCGGCCCAAGAGACCCAGTACTTC. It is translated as CASSFPRLAAQETQYF.

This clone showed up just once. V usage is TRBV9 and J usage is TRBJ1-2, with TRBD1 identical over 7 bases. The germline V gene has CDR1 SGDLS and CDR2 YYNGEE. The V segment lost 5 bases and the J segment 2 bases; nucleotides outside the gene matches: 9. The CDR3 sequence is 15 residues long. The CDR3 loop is CASSFRQGDNYGYTF. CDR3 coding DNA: TGTGCCAGCAGTTTCCGACAGGGAGACAACTATGGCTACACCTTC.

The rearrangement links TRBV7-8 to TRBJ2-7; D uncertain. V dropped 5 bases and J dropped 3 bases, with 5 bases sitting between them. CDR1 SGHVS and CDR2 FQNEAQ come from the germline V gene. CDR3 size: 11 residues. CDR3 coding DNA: TGTGCCAGCAGCCTAAACTACGAGCAGTACTTC. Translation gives CASSLNYEQYF.

This CDR3 is CASRDPGTSPGELFF. As DNA, the CDR3 is TGTGCCAGCAGGGATCCCGGGACTAGCCCCGGGGAGCTGTTTTTT. This chain connects TRBV7-8 to TRBJ2-2, with 9 bases fitting TRBD2. This CDR3 region has 15 residues. J gave up 6 bases and V 6 bases, and 8 bases lay outside the gene matches. Germline V CDR1 and CDR2: SGHVS, FQNEAQ.

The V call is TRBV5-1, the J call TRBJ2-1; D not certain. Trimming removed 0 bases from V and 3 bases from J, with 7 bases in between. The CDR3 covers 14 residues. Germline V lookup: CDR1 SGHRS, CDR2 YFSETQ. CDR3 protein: CASSLVFYYNEQFF. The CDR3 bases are TGCGCCAGCAGCTTGGTTTTTTACTACAATGAGCAGTTCTTC.

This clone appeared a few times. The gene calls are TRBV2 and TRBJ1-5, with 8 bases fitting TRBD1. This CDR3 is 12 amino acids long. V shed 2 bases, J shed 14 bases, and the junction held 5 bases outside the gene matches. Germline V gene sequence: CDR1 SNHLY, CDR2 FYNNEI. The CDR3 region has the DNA TGTGCCAGCAGTGAAACAGAACAGGGGGAGCATTTT. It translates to CASSETEQGEHF.